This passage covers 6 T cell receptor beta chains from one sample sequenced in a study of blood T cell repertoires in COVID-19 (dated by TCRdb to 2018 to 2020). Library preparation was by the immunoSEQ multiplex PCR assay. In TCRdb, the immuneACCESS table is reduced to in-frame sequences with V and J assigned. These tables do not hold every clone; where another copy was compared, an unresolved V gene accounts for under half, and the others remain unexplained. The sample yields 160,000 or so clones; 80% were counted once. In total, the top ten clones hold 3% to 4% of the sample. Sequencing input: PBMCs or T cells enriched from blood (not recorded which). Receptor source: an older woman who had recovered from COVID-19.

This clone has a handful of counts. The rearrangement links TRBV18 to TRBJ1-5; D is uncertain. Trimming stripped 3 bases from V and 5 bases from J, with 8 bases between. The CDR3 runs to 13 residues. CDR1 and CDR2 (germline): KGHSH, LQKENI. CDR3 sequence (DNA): TGTGCCAGCTCACCGGAACAGTATCAGCCCCAGCATTTT. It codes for CASSPEQYQPQHF. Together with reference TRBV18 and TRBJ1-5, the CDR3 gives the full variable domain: NAGVMQNPRHLVRRRGQEARLRCSPMKGHSHVYWYRQLPEEGLKFMVYLQKENIIDESGMPKERFSAEFPKEGPSILRIQQVVRGDSAAYFCASSPEQYQPQHFGDGTRLSIL.

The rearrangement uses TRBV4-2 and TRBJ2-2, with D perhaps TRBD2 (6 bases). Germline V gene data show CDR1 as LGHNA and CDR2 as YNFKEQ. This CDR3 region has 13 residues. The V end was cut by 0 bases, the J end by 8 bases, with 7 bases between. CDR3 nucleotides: TGTGCCAGCAGCCAAGACGCGGGGGGGGAGCTGTTTTTT. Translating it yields CASSQDAGGELFF.

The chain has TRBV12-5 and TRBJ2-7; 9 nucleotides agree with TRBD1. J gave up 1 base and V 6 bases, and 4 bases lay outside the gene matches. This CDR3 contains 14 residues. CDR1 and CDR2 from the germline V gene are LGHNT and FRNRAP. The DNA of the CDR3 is TGTGCTAGTGGCAAAGGACAGGGGTCCTACGAGCAGTACTTC. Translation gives CASGKGQGSYEQYF. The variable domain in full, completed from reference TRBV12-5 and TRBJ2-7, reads DARVTQTPRHKVTEMGQEVTMRCQPILGHNTVFWYRQTMMQGLELLAYFRNRAPLDDSGMPKDRFSAEMPDATLATLKIQPSEPRDSAVYFCASGKGQGSYEQYFGPGTRLTVT.

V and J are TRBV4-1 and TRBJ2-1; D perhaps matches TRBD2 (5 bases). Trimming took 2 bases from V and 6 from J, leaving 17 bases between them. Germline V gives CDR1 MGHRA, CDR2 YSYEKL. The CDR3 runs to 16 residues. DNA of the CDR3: TGCGCCAGCAGCCAATTTGACTCACTAGATATCAATGAGCAGTTCTTC. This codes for CASSQFDSLDINEQFF.

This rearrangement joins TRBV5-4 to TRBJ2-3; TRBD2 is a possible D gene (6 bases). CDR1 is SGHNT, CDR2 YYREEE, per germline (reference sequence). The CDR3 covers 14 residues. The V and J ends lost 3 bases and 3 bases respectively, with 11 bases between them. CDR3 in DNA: TGTGCCAGCAGCTCCGGGACTGGTACAGATACGCAGTATTTT. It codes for CASSSGTGTDTQYF.

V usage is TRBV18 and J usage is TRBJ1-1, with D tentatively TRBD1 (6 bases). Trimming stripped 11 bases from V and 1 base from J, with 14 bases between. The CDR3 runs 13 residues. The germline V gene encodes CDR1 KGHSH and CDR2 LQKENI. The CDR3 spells CASRAGANTEAFF. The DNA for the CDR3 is TGTGCCTCCCGGGCAGGGGCGAACACTGAAGCTTTCTTT.